This TCR beta chain stems from a study of cytomegalovirus exposure and HLA in healthy donors. This clone has only a few counts. The method was immunoSEQ multiplex PCR; TCRdb's version includes in-frame clones alone and lacks a portion of them. The table shows fewer than 200,000 clones, with 85% occurring only once. V gave up 0 bases and J gave up 0 bases, with 7 bases separating them. Germline loops: CDR1 MGHRA, CDR2 YSYEKL. The CDR3 contains 15 residues. The specimen was PBMCs. The sequence was obtained from a man between 18 and 35 years old in good health and CMV-seropositive. The chain combines TRBV4-1 with TRBJ2-3; tentatively, D is TRBD2 (5 bases). The CDR3 loop reads CASSQDEGSTDTQYF. The CDR3 coding sequence is TGCGCCAGCAGCCAAGATGAGGGTAGCACAGATACGCAGTATTTT.